This T cell receptor beta chain was obtained from a study of T cell responses to AZD1222 COVID-19 vaccine. CDR1 and CDR2 (germline): LGHDT, YNNKEL (reference sequence). The V gene lost 4 bases and the J gene lost 2 bases, with 14 bases spanning the gap. The CDR3 length is 15 residues. Here immunoSEQ multiplex PCR was the method, and the copy in TCRdb shows in-frame clones only, minus some. The sample lists about 150,000 clones, approximately 85% seen once, with roughly 8% in the top ten. The origin of this receptor is an adult in good health. The material sequenced was peripheral blood, taken on day 0 of AZD1222 vaccination. This chain connects TRBV3-1 (or the pseudogene TRBV3-2) to TRBJ1-1; D is ambiguous. CDR3 bases: TGTGCCAGCAGCCCAACGGCCGGTCCCAACACTGAAGCTTTCTTT. The encoded protein is CASSPTAGPNTEAFF.